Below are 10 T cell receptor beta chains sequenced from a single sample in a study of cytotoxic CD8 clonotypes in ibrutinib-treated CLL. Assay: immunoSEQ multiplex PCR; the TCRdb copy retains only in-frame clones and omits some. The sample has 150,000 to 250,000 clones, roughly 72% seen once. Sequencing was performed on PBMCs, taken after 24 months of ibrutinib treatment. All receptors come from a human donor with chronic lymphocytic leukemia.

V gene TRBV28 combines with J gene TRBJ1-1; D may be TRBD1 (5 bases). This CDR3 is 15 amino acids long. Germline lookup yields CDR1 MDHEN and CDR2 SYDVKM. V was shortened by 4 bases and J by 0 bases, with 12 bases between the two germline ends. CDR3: CASSWAGTLNTEAFF. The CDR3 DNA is TGTGCCAGCAGTTGGGCAGGGACTTTGAACACTGAAGCTTTCTTT.

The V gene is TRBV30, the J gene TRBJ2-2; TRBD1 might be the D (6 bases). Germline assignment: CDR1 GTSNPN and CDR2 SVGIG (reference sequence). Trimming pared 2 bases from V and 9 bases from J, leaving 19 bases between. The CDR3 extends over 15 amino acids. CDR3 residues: CAWSFRGTSDRELFF. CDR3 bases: TGTGCCTGGAGTTTCAGGGGCACCTCCGACCGGGAGCTGTTTTTT. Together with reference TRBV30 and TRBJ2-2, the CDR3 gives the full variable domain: SQTIHQWPATLVQPVGSPLSLECTVEGTSNPNLYWYRQAAGRGLQLLFYSVGIGQISSEVPQNLSASRPQDRQFILSSKKLLLSDSGFYLCAWSFRGTSDRELFFGEGSRLTVL.

CDR3 sequence: CASNQDRGDTQYF. The DNA of the CDR3 is TGCGCCAGCAACCAGGACAGGGGGGACACCCAGTACTTC. The chain uses TRBV5-1 and TRBJ2-5, with TRBD1 matching 10 bases. The CDR3 contains 13 residues. Losses at the gene ends were 6 bases for V and 8 bases for J; bases not matched to a gene: 7. Germline CDR1 SGHRS, CDR2 YFSETQ.

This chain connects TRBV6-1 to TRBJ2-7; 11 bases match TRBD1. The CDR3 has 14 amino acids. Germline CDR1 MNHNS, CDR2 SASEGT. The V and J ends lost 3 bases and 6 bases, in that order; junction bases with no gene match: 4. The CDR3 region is CASSEDRGRGEQYF. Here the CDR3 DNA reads TGTGCCAGCAGTGAGGACAGGGGGCGCGGCGAGCAGTACTTC.

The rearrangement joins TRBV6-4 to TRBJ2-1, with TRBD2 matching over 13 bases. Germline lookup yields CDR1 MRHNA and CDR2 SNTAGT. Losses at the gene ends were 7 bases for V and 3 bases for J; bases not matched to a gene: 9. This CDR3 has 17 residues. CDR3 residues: CASMGLAGRSHYNEQFF. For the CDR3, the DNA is TGTGCCAGCATGGGACTAGCGGGACGGTCGCACTACAATGAGCAGTTCTTC.

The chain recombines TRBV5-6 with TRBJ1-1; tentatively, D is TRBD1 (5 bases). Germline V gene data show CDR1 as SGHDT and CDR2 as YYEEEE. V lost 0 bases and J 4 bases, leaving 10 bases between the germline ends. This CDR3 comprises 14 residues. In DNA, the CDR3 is TGTGCCAGCAGCTTGGCGGGGGATGGCACTGAAGCTTTCTTT. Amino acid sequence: CASSLAGDGTEAFF. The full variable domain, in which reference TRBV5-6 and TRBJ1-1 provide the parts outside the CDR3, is DAGVTQSPTHLIKTRGQQVTLRCSPKSGHDTVSWYQQALGQGPQFIFQYYEEEERQRGNFPDRFSGHQFPNYSSELNVNALLLGDSALYLCASSLAGDGTEAFFGQGTRLTVV.

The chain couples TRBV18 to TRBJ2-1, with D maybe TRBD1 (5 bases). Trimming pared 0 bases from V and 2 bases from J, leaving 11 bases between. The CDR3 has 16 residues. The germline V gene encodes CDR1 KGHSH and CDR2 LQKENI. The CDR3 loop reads CASSPPPRVAYNEQFF. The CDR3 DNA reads TGTGCCAGCTCACCACCGCCCAGGGTCGCCTACAATGAGCAGTTCTTC.

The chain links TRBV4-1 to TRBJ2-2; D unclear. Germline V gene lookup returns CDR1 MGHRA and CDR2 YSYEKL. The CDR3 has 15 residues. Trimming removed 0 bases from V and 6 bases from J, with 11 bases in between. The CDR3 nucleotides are TGCGCCAGCAGCCAAGATCCCGACACCCCCGGGGAGCTGTTTTTT. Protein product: CASSQDPDTPGELFF.

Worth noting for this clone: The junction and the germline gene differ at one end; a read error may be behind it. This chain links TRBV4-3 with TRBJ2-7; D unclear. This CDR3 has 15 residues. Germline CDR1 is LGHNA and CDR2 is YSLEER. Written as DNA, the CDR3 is TGCGCGAGCAGCCACCTCGCGGCGCCTTTCTACGAGCAGTACTTC. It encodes CASSHLAAPFYEQYF.

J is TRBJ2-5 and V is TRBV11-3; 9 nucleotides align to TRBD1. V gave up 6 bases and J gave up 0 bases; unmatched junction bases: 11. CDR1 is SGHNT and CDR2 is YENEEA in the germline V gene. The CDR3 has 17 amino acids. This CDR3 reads CASSRGPGTGYQETQYF. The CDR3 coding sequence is TGTGCCAGCAGTAGAGGCCCCGGGACAGGGTACCAAGAGACCCAGTACTTC.